This T cell receptor beta chain derives from a study of OX40 agonist ivuxolimab in advanced cancers. Study-level information: In three patients, partial responses were observed, one with hepatocellular carcinoma and two with cutaneous melanoma. General observations from the study: Nonresponders, in some cases, also had low normalized T-cell clonal expansion.

Produced via immunoSEQ multiplex PCR; TCRdb's table is partial and in-frame only. Of about 73,000 clones in the sample, about 86% were seen once. In regard to this clone: What it binds is unknown.

V lost 2 bases to trimming and J lost 5 bases; unmatched junction nucleotides: 6. Germline V gives CDR1 MNHNY, CDR2 SVGAGI (reference sequence). The CDR3 length is 14 residues. The rearrangement joins TRBV6-6 to TRBJ2-7, with TRBD1 identical over 7 bases. The sequence was collected from an adult with an advanced solid tumor such as melanoma, head and neck, liver or kidney cancer. Here the sequenced sample was CD4+ or CD8+ T cells sorted from blood, taken in a trial of the OX40 agonist ivuxolimab. The CDR3 DNA is TGTGCCAGCAGTTACCGACAGGGTAACGACGAGCAGTACTTC. This translates into CASSYRQGNDEQYF.